A selection of T cell receptor beta chains follows, all from one sample in a study of spatial heterogeneity in lung cancer. MiXCR was run by TCRdb on the 5' RACE reads, yielding one entry per CDR3 protein. Of some 15,000 distinct CDR3 sequences listed, roughly 6.6% were seen once; the top ten hold around 10%. Here the sequenced sample was lung tumor tissue, taken at surgery. The receptors stem from a male donor with early-stage non-small cell lung cancer. Both conserved end residues are part of each CDR3. A D gene is named only where the DNA matches it firmly. Size is omitted from some rows. Given values are once, few, many or a class for expanded clones.

J: TRBJ1-3
V: TRBV20-1
size: few
D: -
DNA: TGCAGTGCTAGAGATAGAGGGGGCTCTGGAAACACCATATATTTT
CDR3: CSARDRGGSGNTIYF

J: TRBJ1-6
V: TRBV4-3
size: -
D: TRBD1
DNA: TGCGCCAGCAGCCAGGCCGCAGGGACAGGGGCATCACCCCTCCACTTT
CDR3: CASSQAAGTGASPLHF

J: TRBJ2-7
V: TRBV29-1
size: many
D: TRBD1
DNA: TGCAGCGTTGATCTTGAAGGGACAGGTTTCCCCGAGCAGTACTTC
CDR3: CSVDLEGTGFPEQYF

J: TRBJ2-1
V: TRBV5-1
size: many
D: -
DNA: TGCGCCAGCAGCTTGGCCGTGGGGACTCAATACAATGAGCAGTTCTTC
CDR3: CASSLAVGTQYNEQFF

J: TRBJ2-3
V: TRBV6-2/TRBV6-3
size: few
D: TRBD1
DNA: TGTGCCAGCAGTCTAGGACAGGGTAGGGCAGATACGCAGTATTTT
CDR3: CASSLGQGRADTQYF

J: TRBJ2-1
V: TRBV20-1
size: many
D: TRBD2
DNA: TGCAGTGCTAGAGATGGCGGGAGCTCCTACAATGAGCAGTTCTTC
CDR3: CSARDGGSSYNEQFF

J: TRBJ1-6
V: TRBV5-1
size: many
D: -
DNA: TGCGCCAGCAGCTTGGGAAGGGCGGATTCACCCCTCCACTTT
CDR3: CASSLGRADSPLHF

J: TRBJ2-2
V: TRBV20-1
size: -
D: -
DNA: TGCAGTGCTAGAAGTACCAGTACAGTACTCGGGGAGCTGTTTTTT
CDR3: CSARSTSTVLGELFF

J: TRBJ2-7
V: TRBV7-9
size: many
D: -
DNA: TGTGCCAGCAGCTCCTGGACAGACCTCACCTACGAGCAGTACTTC
CDR3: CASSSWTDLTYEQYF

J: TRBJ1-3
V: TRBV30
size: -
D: TRBD1
DNA: TGTGCCTGGAGAGCCCTAGGGGGCTGTGGAAACACCATATATTTT
CDR3: CAWRALGGCGNTIYF

J: TRBJ1-5
V: TRBV7-8
size: few
D: -
DNA: TGTGCCAGCAGCTTGTCCTTGGTTCAGCCCCAGCATTTT
CDR3: CASSLSLVQPQHF

J: TRBJ2-3
V: TRBV7-2
size: many
D: TRBD2
DNA: TGTGCCAGCAGCCCGCGGACTAGCGGGGTGTTCACAGATACGCAGTATTTT
CDR3: CASSPRTSGVFTDTQYF

J: TRBJ2-1
V: TRBV12-3/TRBV12-4
size: many
D: -
DNA: TGTGCCAGCAGTGCCGCGCTGGAGCAGTTCTTC
CDR3: CASSAALEQFF

J: TRBJ2-2
V: TRBV18
size: medium-sized
D: TRBD2
DNA: TGTGCCAGCTCACCATCTAGCGGGAGGACCGGGGAGCTGTTTTTT
CDR3: CASSPSSGRTGELFF

J: TRBJ2-3
V: TRBV27
size: few
D: TRBD2
DNA: TGTGCCAGCAGGGGCCCATCAGCGGGGAGGGATACGCAGTATTTT
CDR3: CASRGPSAGRDTQYF